Listed below are T cell receptor beta chains from one sample, sequenced in a study of blood T cells in healthy people across ages. MiXCR, applied by TCRdb to the 5' RACE reads, yields one record per CDR3 protein. The sample shows 1.5 million or so distinct CDR3 sequences, 35% to 45% of them seen only once. Sequencing was done on a sample of blood. The receptors stem from a woman aged 18-29 years in good health. CDR3s include the opening cysteine and the closing phenylalanine or tryptophan. Fields, in order: V gene, J gene, clone size, D gene, CDR3 DNA, CDR3 protein. A D gene is named only where the DNA matches it firmly. Clone size is stated in some rows and not others, as once, few, many or a class when expanded.

TRBV7-9	TRBJ1-2	once	.	TGTGCCAGCAGCGGAGAGGACCGGAATGGCTACACCTTC	CASSGEDRNGYTF
TRBV28	TRBJ2-7	.	.	TGCGCCAGCAGTAACTACGACAGCTACGAGCAGTACTTC	CASSNYDSYEQYF
TRBV6-5	TRBJ2-2	.	.	TGTGCCAGCAGGTTTGGGGGCGGGATCGGGGAGCTGTTTTTT	CASRFGGGIGELFF
TRBV5-6	TRBJ2-7	many	.	TGTGCCAGCAGCTTGGCCGGGACGGGCGGGTCTTACGAGCAGTACTTC	CASSLAGTGGSYEQYF
TRBV20-1	TRBJ2-3	.	TRBD1	TGCAGTGCTCCAAGACAGGGACAGGGGGCAGATACGCAGTATTTT	CSAPRQGQGADTQYF
TRBV6-2/TRBV6-3	TRBJ2-1	few	.	TGTGCCAGCAGTTATCGCGGGACTGAGCAGTTCTTC	CASSYRGTEQFF
TRBV27	TRBJ2-1	.	TRBD2	TGTGCCAGCAGCGTGCGGTGGGAGGGTAGCAATGAGCAGTTCTTC	CASSVRWEGSNEQFF
TRBV14	TRBJ2-1	.	TRBD2	TGTGCCAGCAAAAGAACAGCGGGGGGGAAGTACTACAATGAGCAGTTCTTC	CASKRTAGGKYYNEQFF
TRBV4-2	TRBJ1-1	few	.	TGTGCCAGCAGCCAAGGCCTAGGGGTGGAGAACACTGAAGCTTTCTTT	CASSQGLGVENTEAFF
TRBV7-2	TRBJ2-3	.	.	TGTGCCAGCAGCTTAGTGGTGGGAGTTAGCACAGATACGCAGTATTTT	CASSLVVGVSTDTQYF
TRBV12-3/TRBV12-4	TRBJ1-1	.	.	TGTGCCAGCAGTTTTGGGGGCAAGCTCACTGAAGCTTTCTTT	CASSFGGKLTEAFF
TRBV20-1	TRBJ2-1	few	.	TGCAGTGCTAGAGGAGGCGGACCCGAATTTTACAATGAGCAGTTCTTC	CSARGGGPEFYNEQFF
TRBV20-1	TRBJ2-5	few	TRBD2	TGCAGTGCTAGACCGGTTAGCGGGAGGGGGGAGACCCAGTACTTC	CSARPVSGRGETQYF
TRBV6-2/TRBV6-3	TRBJ1-5	few	TRBD1	TGTGCCAGCAGTCCCCGGGACAGGGGGTATCAGCCCCAGCATTTT	CASSPRDRGYQPQHF
TRBV5-1	TRBJ1-2	few	.	TGCGCCAGCAGCTTTGTAGGTACGGGTGGCTACACCTTC	CASSFVGTGGYTF
TRBV18	TRBJ2-1	.	.	TGTGCCAGCTCACCACTCGGCCCCAATGAGCAGTTCTTC	CASSPLGPNEQFF
TRBV29-1	TRBJ2-1	many	TRBD1	TGCAGCCACGGGACAGGGTTCTACAATGAGCAGTTCTTC	CSHGTGFYNEQFF
TRBV4-3	TRBJ2-3	few	TRBD2	TGCGCCAGCAGCCAACTAGCGGGGTTAGATACGCAGTATTTT	CASSQLAGLDTQYF
TRBV20-1	TRBJ2-1	few	TRBD1	TGCAGTGTCCCGACAGGGGTTCGGAGTGAGCAGTTCTTC	CSVPTGVRSEQFF
TRBV29-1	TRBJ1-1	.	.	TGCAGCGAGAAAAAGCCTTTCATGAACACTGAAGCTTTCTTT	CSEKKPFMNTEAFF
TRBV29-1	TRBJ2-2	few	TRBD1	TGCAGCCGGAAAGGGACAGTTAACACCGGGGAGCTGTTTTTT	CSRKGTVNTGELFF
TRBV27	TRBJ2-1	.	.	TGTGCCAGCACCGGGGACCGCTACTCCTACAATGAGCAGTTCTTC	CASTGDRYSYNEQFF
TRBV12-3/TRBV12-4	TRBJ2-7	.	.	TGTGCCAGCAGTCCCACGGGGGGCCCCTACGAGCAGTACTTC	CASSPTGGPYEQYF
TRBV21-1	TRBJ1-1	.	.	TGTGCCAGCAGCAAATCTTGGCCGATCATGAACACTGAAGCTTTCTTT	CASSKSWPIMNTEAFF
TRBV9	TRBJ2-1	few	TRBD2	TGTGCCAGCAGCGGAACTAGCGGGAGATACAATGAGCAGTTCTTC	CASSGTSGRYNEQFF
TRBV27	TRBJ2-7	few	TRBD1	TGTGCCAGCAGCCGACAGGGCTTCGATTACGAGCAGTACTTC	CASSRQGFDYEQYF
TRBV28	TRBJ1-2	.	.	TGTGCCAGTACGAACAGGGAGCTCTATGGCTACACCTTC	CASTNRELYGYTF
TRBV3-1	TRBJ1-1	.	.	TGTGCCAGCGGCCAGAGTGACAGGGAAGCTTTCTTT	CASGQSDREAFF
TRBV12-3/TRBV12-4	TRBJ2-3	few	TRBD2	TGTGCCAGCAGTTTAGGCGGGGGGGCGCAGTATTTT	CASSLGGGAQYF
TRBV20-1	TRBJ2-7	.	.	TGCAGTGCTAGAGCCCATGATAGGGGTTCGGGGGAGCAGTACTTC	CSARAHDRGSGEQYF
TRBV9	TRBJ2-3	.	.	TGTGCCAGCAGCTTTGACAGCACCCAAGAGACCCAGTATTTT	CASSFDSTQETQYF
TRBV20-1	TRBJ2-7	.	TRBD2	TGCAGTGCTAGACCTCACTCCCCAGGGACTAGCGGGGGGGCCTACGAGCAGTACTTC	CSARPHSPGTSGGAYEQYF
TRBV4-1	TRBJ2-7	.	.	TGCGCCAGCAGCTCAGACCCCGGCTCCTACGAGCAGTACTTC	CASSSDPGSYEQYF
TRBV12-3/TRBV12-4	TRBJ2-3	.	TRBD1	TGTGCCAGCAGAAAGAAGGGACAGGTTCCCCCGGATACGCAGTATTTT	CASRKKGQVPPDTQYF
TRBV29-1	TRBJ2-1	.	TRBD2	TGCAGCGTAAAGACTAGCGGGGGGAATGAGCAGTTCTTC	CSVKTSGGNEQFF
TRBV20-1	TRBJ2-7	.	.	TGCAGTGGTCGGGAGGACAGAGAATACGAGCAGTACTTC	CSGREDREYEQYF
TRBV7-2	TRBJ2-7	.	.	TGTGCCAGCAGCGGGAAAGCAGAGACCTACGAGCAGTACTTC	CASSGKAETYEQYF
TRBV20-1	TRBJ2-3	few	TRBD2	TGCAGTGCTAGAGCCCCCCTAGCGGGAGGCGCGTTCCTCACAGATACGCAGTATTTT	CSARAPLAGGAFLTDTQYF
TRBV9	TRBJ2-5	.	.	TGTGCCAGCAGCGGTCTTTTCGGGAATGAGCAGTACTTC	CASSGLFGNEQYF
TRBV9	TRBJ2-5	few	TRBD1	TGTGCCAGCAGCGCGACAGGGAAAAAGACCCAGTACTTC	CASSATGKKTQYF
TRBV20-1	TRBJ2-1	few	.	TGCAGTGCCAGGAGGGGTGCAGGCTACAATGAGCAGTTCTTC	CSARRGAGYNEQFF
TRBV28	TRBJ2-3	.	.	TGTGCCAGCAGTTTACGGGGAGCTAAAGATACGCAGTATTTT	CASSLRGAKDTQYF
TRBV11-2	TRBJ2-3	few	.	TGTGCCAGCAGCTTAGAAGGGGGGGGCCTATATACGCAGTATTTT	CASSLEGGGLYTQYF
TRBV5-1	TRBJ1-4	.	.	TGCGCCAGCAGCCCCGGTTGGGGATTGGATGAAAAACTGTTTTTT	CASSPGWGLDEKLFF
TRBV5-4	TRBJ2-3	.	TRBD2	TGTGCCAGCAGCTTGGAGACTAGCATGCCAGATACGCAGTATTTT	CASSLETSMPDTQYF
TRBV5-5	TRBJ2-1	few	TRBD1	TGTGCCAGCAGCGAGCCGGGACAGGTTAATGAGCAGTTCTTC	CASSEPGQVNEQFF
TRBV20-1	TRBJ1-1	.	.	TGCAGTGCTAGAGATGGCAGGGGACTAGGGACTGAAGCTTTCTTT	CSARDGRGLGTEAFF
TRBV2	TRBJ2-4	.	.	TGTGCCAGCAGTGACAGACTAGCCAAAAACATTCAGTACTTC	CASSDRLAKNIQYF